The sequence of this T cell receptor beta chain was determined in a study of T cells in Graves' hyperthyroidism and ophthalmopathy. The study, taken as a whole, reports: In the blood, most expanded thyroid clonotypes above 0.001 appeared as well. It was a median around 6 months before onset that the model predicted ophthalmopathy.

TCR beta CDR3 sequences were amplified from RNA transcripts. TCR CDR3 regions were first amplified by RT-PCR with HTBI primers. TCRdb re-called the multiplex PCR reads with MiXCR, one entry per CDR3 protein. The repertoire holds approximately 740,000 distinct CDR3 sequences, with about 15% as singletons. Absence of ophthalmopathy progression within 18 months defined stable Graves' hyperthyroidism. The study excluded patients with uncontrolled infection, other autoimmune disease, pregnancy or lactation. Points on this clonotype: What it binds is not known. A single base separates this from a much larger clone, so it may be a read error.

Germline V gives CDR1 MNHNS, CDR2 SASEGT. The length of the CDR3 is 13 residues. Source material: blood. This clonotype was obtained from a woman younger than 30 with Graves' hyperthyroidism. The chain joins TRBV6-1 to TRBJ2-7, with D uncertain. Judging by the DNA end, TRBJ2-1 fits better; the J call may be wrong. The CDR3 nucleotides read TGTGCCAGCAGAAAGACAACCTCCTACGAGCAGTTCTTC. It codes for CASRKTTSYEQFF.